These 8 T cell receptor beta chains originate from one sample sequenced in a study of shared clonotypes between healthy human individuals. Method: immunoSEQ multiplex PCR; TCRdb's copy keeps in-frame clones and lacks some. Of 740,000 or so clones in the sample, around 78% were seen once. Sequencing was carried out using memory CD4+ T cells sorted from blood. Subset noted: CD45RA-negative fraction. The receptors come from a woman aged 25 to 39 in good health.

In its sample, this clone was seen many times. The V and J genes are TRBV5-1 and TRBJ2-7, with 10 bases fitting TRBD2. The CDR3 is made up of 14 amino acids. V lost 2 bases and J lost 6; bases outside the gene matches: 5. In germline, CDR1 is SGHRS, CDR2 YFSETQ. The CDR3 reads CASSFNGLAVEQYF. The CDR3 bases are TGCGCCAGCAGCTTCAACGGACTAGCGGTCGAGCAGTACTTC.

The chain couples TRBV29-1 to TRBJ2-3, with 10 bases lining up with TRBD2. Germline-derived CDR1 and CDR2 are SQVTM and ANQGSEA. Trimming cost V 7 bases and J 9 bases; bases outside gene matches: 16. The CDR3 sequence is 15 residues long. The CDR3 nucleotides are TGCAGCGCGCCCGACTGGGCTAGCGGGAGCATGACGCAGTATTTT. Translating gives CSAPDWASGSMTQYF.

The chain carries TRBV19 and TRBJ2-7; D may correspond to TRBD1 or TRBD2 (5 bases each). This CDR3 contains 15 residues. V was cut by 6 bases and J by 2 bases, with 17 bases left in between. Germline loops: CDR1 LNHDA, CDR2 SQIVND (reference sequence). CDR3 loop: CASRTTGTATYEQYF. The DNA for the CDR3 is TGTGCCAGTAGGACTACCGGGACGGCAACCTACGAGCAGTACTTC.

The DNA for the CDR3 is TGTGCCAGCAGTGATTTGGGGGCGAACACCGGGGAGCTGTTTTTT. The encoded protein is CASSDLGANTGELFF. This rearrangement joins TRBV2 to TRBJ2-2; D is possibly TRBD1 or TRBD2 (5 bases each). The CDR3 length is 15 residues. Trimming stripped 3 bases from V and 0 bases from J, with 8 bases between. CDR1 and CDR2 from the germline V gene are SNHLY and FYNNEI. Full variable domain (outside the CDR3, taken from reference TRBV2 and TRBJ2-2): EPEVTQTPSHQVTQMGQEVILRCVPISNHLYFYWYRQILGQKVEFLVSFYNNEISEKSEIFDDQFSVERPDGSNFTLKIRSTKLEDSAMYFCASSDLGANTGELFFGEGSRLTVL.

In the case of this clone: An end of the junction differs from the germline gene, which may be a read error. This chain links TRBV28 with TRBJ1-2; no reliable D call. Per the germline V gene, CDR1 is MDHEN and CDR2 is SYDVKM. The length of the CDR3 is 14 residues. CDR3 in DNA: TGTGCCAGCAGTTCCCCATCCAGTGTCAGGCCCCAACGATTC. This translates into CASSSPSSVRPQRF.

Points on this clone: At the DNA level, this CDR3 is encoded by other sequences in the same sample as well. V usage is TRBV5-1 and J usage is TRBJ2-5; a possible D gene is TRBD1 (6 bases). Germline-derived CDR1 and CDR2 are SGHRS and YFSETQ. CDR3 size: 13 residues. V lost 0 bases and J 5 bases, leaving 8 bases between the germline ends. The CDR3 loop reads CASSLGQGETQYF. The DNA for the CDR3 is TGCGCCAGCAGCTTGGGGCAGGGGGAGACCCAGTACTTC.

This sequence joins TRBV5-1 and TRBJ2-1; D ambiguous. The ends were cut back, 3 bases at V and 6 bases at J, with 16 bases in the middle. Germline-derived CDR1 and CDR2 are SGHRS and YFSETQ. The CDR3 loop spans 15 amino acids. This CDR3 reads CASSSSITRPNEQFF. In nucleotides, the CDR3 is TGCGCCAGCAGCTCGAGCATTACACGGCCCAATGAGCAGTTCTTC.

The CDR3 spells CASSLGRTDGGRCYGYTF. The CDR3 bases are TGTGCCAGCAGCTTAGGCCGGACAGATGGGGGTAGGTGCTATGGCTACACCTTC. The chain uses TRBV11-1 and TRBJ1-2; D may be TRBD1 (6 bases). V lost 1 base and J 4 bases, leaving 22 bases between the germline ends. The CDR3 loop spans 18 amino acids. Germline V CDR1 and CDR2: SGHAT, FQDESV (reference sequence).